The present entry profiles one T cell receptor (beta chain) with its context. Its matching antigen is unknown. The sample originates from a study of PD-L1 blockade in urothelial cancer. Overall study: Blood analysis took place 3 weeks (second dose) and 6 weeks after treatment start. Blood gave a median approximately 150,000 T cells. Findings of the study overall: Pretreatment TCR clonality in blood, when below the median, was predictive of better survival. By 3 weeks, tumor-associated blood clones had expanded more in durable-benefit patients.

The data were produced by immunoSEQ multiplex PCR, yet TCRdb's version contains in-frame clones alone and is incomplete. The sample has about 74,000 clones, about 85% seen once. The length of the CDR3 is 11 residues. V shed 7 bases and J shed 7 bases, with 11 bases lying between them. In germline, CDR1 is SGDLS, CDR2 YYNGEE. The receptor was isolated from a man between 65 and 85 years old with urothelial cancer. The genes are TRBV9 and TRBJ2-5; TRBD2 might be the D (6 bases). Sample: PBMCs, taken around atezolizumab (anti-PD-L1) treatment. The CDR3 region is CASGQGGTQYF. The CDR3, as DNA: TGTGCCAGCGGTCAGGGAGGGACCCAGTACTTC.